A selection of T cell receptor beta chains follows, all from one sample in a study of blood T cell repertoires in COVID-19. The method was immunoSEQ multiplex PCR; TCRdb's version includes in-frame clones alone and lacks a portion of them. In the table there are some 320,000 clones, approximately 85% of which are singletons. What was sequenced was peripheral blood. Receptor source: a human donor in a cohort sampled during active COVID-19. Both conserved end residues are trimmed from each CDR3.

cdr3_aa: ASSFALGQPNQPQH
j_call: TRBJ1-5
v_call: TRBV18

cdr3_aa: ASSPDRGGFWNTIY
j_call: TRBJ1-3
v_call: TRBV14

cdr3_aa: ATMREGVNGYT
j_call: TRBJ1-2
v_call: TRBV27

cdr3_aa: ASREQGAPLETQY
j_call: TRBJ2-5
v_call: TRBV2

cdr3_aa: ASSQLNSYEQY
j_call: TRBJ2-7
v_call: TRBV3-1/TRBV3-2

cdr3_aa: ASGSGGATDTQY
j_call: TRBJ2-3
v_call: TRBV5-1

cdr3_aa: AISLLLAGGSYNEQF
j_call: TRBJ2-1
v_call: TRBV10-3

cdr3_aa: ASSPPADRRFLDSPLH
j_call: TRBJ1-6
v_call: TRBV18

cdr3_aa: ASQRGTNTEAF
j_call: TRBJ1-1
v_call: TRBV5-1

cdr3_aa: AREGRRGTEAF
j_call: TRBJ1-1
v_call: TRBV2

cdr3_aa: ASSLAQGGVGIQY
j_call: TRBJ2-4
v_call: TRBV7-9

cdr3_aa: ASSMTGPTNEKLF
j_call: TRBJ1-4
v_call: TRBV7-8

cdr3_aa: ASRPLGFEAF
j_call: TRBJ1-1
v_call: TRBV6-5

cdr3_aa: ASSLAPGQGTDTQY
j_call: TRBJ2-3
v_call: TRBV7-2

cdr3_aa: ASSVVYGGGYT
j_call: TRBJ1-2
v_call: TRBV9

cdr3_aa: ASSSLTGNQPQH
j_call: TRBJ1-5
v_call: TRBV5-5

cdr3_aa: ASSTAGANVLT
j_call: TRBJ2-6
v_call: TRBV5-1

cdr3_aa: ASSDELAGGQEF
j_call: TRBJ2-1
v_call: TRBV6-1

cdr3_aa: ASSLSAYEQY
j_call: TRBJ2-7
v_call: TRBV12-3/TRBV12-4

cdr3_aa: SATTVYGYT
j_call: TRBJ1-2
v_call: TRBV20-1

cdr3_aa: ASSLRDSILGQY
j_call: TRBJ2-7
v_call: TRBV5-8

cdr3_aa: ASSEYGLSNQPQH
j_call: TRBJ1-5
v_call: TRBV5-6

cdr3_aa: ASSLGTGTEQY
j_call: TRBJ2-7
v_call: TRBV5-5

cdr3_aa: ASSLEVRGGYT
j_call: TRBJ1-2
v_call: TRBV5-1

cdr3_aa: ASSQRSGDLTYEQY
j_call: TRBJ2-7
v_call: TRBV14

cdr3_aa: ASSQVPSGGAWLF
j_call: TRBJ2-1
v_call: TRBV4-1